These T cell receptor beta chains were read from a single sample in a study of a mutant IDH1 vaccine in newly diagnosed glioma. These receptors are not linked to any known antigen. TCRdb's copy holds only in-frame clones and misses some; the assay was immunoSEQ multiplex PCR. Among tens of thousands of clones listed, roughly 89% were seen once. Sequences were derived from PBMCs, sampled from a glioma patient whose treatment included an IDH1 peptide vaccine. The receptors come from a woman in her forties or fifties with glioma. CDR3s include the opening cysteine and the closing phenylalanine or tryptophan. D genes are given only for firm matches. Only some rows state a clone size, as once, few, many or a class for expanded clones.

cdr3_aa: CSALGQGFSGANVLTF; cdr3_nt: TGCAGCGCCCTGGGACAGGGTTTCTCTGGGGCCAACGTCCTGACTTTC; v_call: TRBV29-1; d_call: TRBD1; clone_size: NA; j_call: TRBJ2-6
cdr3_aa: CASSFTSGSYNEQFF; cdr3_nt: TGTGCCAGCTCATTTACTAGCGGGAGCTACAATGAGCAGTTCTTC; v_call: TRBV18; d_call: TRBD2; clone_size: NA; j_call: TRBJ2-1
cdr3_aa: CASSPPYGGRAYNEQFF; cdr3_nt: TGTGCCAGCAGTCCCCCCTATGGCGGGAGGGCCTACAATGAGCAGTTCTTC; v_call: TRBV27; d_call: TRBD2; clone_size: once; j_call: TRBJ2-1
cdr3_aa: CAIGREDTDTQYF; cdr3_nt: TGTGCCATCGGACGGGAAGACACAGATACGCAGTATTTT; v_call: TRBV10-3; d_call: NA; clone_size: NA; j_call: TRBJ2-3
cdr3_aa: CASSSWSSLESFGELFF; cdr3_nt: TGTGCCAGCAGTAGTTGGTCCTCCCTGGAATCATTCGGGGAGCTGTTTTTT; v_call: TRBV28; d_call: NA; clone_size: NA; j_call: TRBJ2-2
cdr3_aa: CASSGTSGRVYEQYF; cdr3_nt: TGCGCCAGCAGTGGGACTAGCGGGAGAGTTTACGAGCAGTACTTC; v_call: TRBV4-1; d_call: TRBD2; clone_size: NA; j_call: TRBJ2-7
cdr3_aa: CASSLSWGRNTEAFF; cdr3_nt: TGTGCCAGCAGTTTATCTTGGGGAAGGAACACTGAAGCTTTCTTT; v_call: TRBV28; d_call: NA; clone_size: once; j_call: TRBJ1-1
cdr3_aa: CASSPVRTGNTEAFF; cdr3_nt: TGCGCCAGCAGCCCCGTGAGGACAGGGAACACTGAAGCTTTCTTT; v_call: TRBV5-1; d_call: TRBD1; clone_size: NA; j_call: TRBJ1-1
cdr3_aa: CASSLAHLMNTEAFF; cdr3_nt: TGTGCCAGCAGCTTAGCGCACCTCATGAACACTGAAGCTTTCTTT; v_call: TRBV7-9; d_call: NA; clone_size: NA; j_call: TRBJ1-1
cdr3_aa: CASSVGAGRQETQYF; cdr3_nt: TGTGCCAGCAGCGTTGGCGCGGGGCGGCAAGAGACCCAGTACTTC; v_call: TRBV9; d_call: NA; clone_size: NA; j_call: TRBJ2-5
cdr3_aa: CASSLVSGRAYEQYF; cdr3_nt: TGTGCCAGCAGCTTGGTTAGCGGGAGGGCCTACGAGCAGTACTTC; v_call: TRBV7-8; d_call: TRBD2; clone_size: NA; j_call: TRBJ2-7
cdr3_aa: CASSSRLANSYEQYF; cdr3_nt: TGTGCCAGCAGTTCCCGACTAGCTAACTCCTACGAGCAGTACTTC; v_call: TRBV28; d_call: TRBD2; clone_size: NA; j_call: TRBJ2-7
cdr3_aa: CASSLFGRIGETQYF; cdr3_nt: TGTGCCAGCAGTTTATTCGGGAGGATCGGAGAGACCCAGTACTTC; v_call: TRBV6-5; d_call: TRBD2; clone_size: NA; j_call: TRBJ2-5
cdr3_aa: CASSRTESYEQYF; cdr3_nt: TGTGCCAGCAGTCGGACTGAGTCCTACGAGCAGTACTTC; v_call: TRBV2; d_call: NA; clone_size: NA; j_call: TRBJ2-7
cdr3_aa: CASSAQTWGRNEQFF; cdr3_nt: TGTGCCAGCAGCGCCCAAACATGGGGGCGCAATGAGCAGTTCTTC; v_call: TRBV11-2; d_call: NA; clone_size: NA; j_call: TRBJ2-1
cdr3_aa: CSVEAQGDIQYF; cdr3_nt: TGCAGCGTTGAAGCACAGGGAGACATTCAGTACTTC; v_call: TRBV29-1; d_call: NA; clone_size: NA; j_call: TRBJ2-4
cdr3_aa: CASSTSDRGDTEAFF; cdr3_nt: TGTGCCAGTAGTACCTCCGACAGGGGTGATACTGAAGCTTTCTTT; v_call: TRBV19; d_call: TRBD1; clone_size: NA; j_call: TRBJ1-1
cdr3_aa: CAWSRQGVYREQYF; cdr3_nt: TGTGCCTGGAGTCGACAGGGGGTATATCGGGAGCAGTACTTC; v_call: TRBV30; d_call: TRBD1; clone_size: NA; j_call: TRBJ2-7
cdr3_aa: CASSPSGSGTDTQYF; cdr3_nt: TGTGCCAGCAGCCCATCTGGGAGCGGCACAGATACGCAGTATTTT; v_call: TRBV7-9; d_call: NA; clone_size: NA; j_call: TRBJ2-3
cdr3_aa: CASSPVAGTYEQYF; cdr3_nt: TGTGCCAGCAGCCCCGTAGCGGGGACCTACGAGCAGTACTTC; v_call: TRBV6-1; d_call: TRBD2; clone_size: NA; j_call: TRBJ2-7
cdr3_aa: CASSQTQGIHQPQHF; cdr3_nt: TGTGCCAGCAGCCAGACACAGGGTATCCATCAGCCCCAGCATTTT; v_call: TRBV7-2; d_call: NA; clone_size: NA; j_call: TRBJ1-5
cdr3_aa: CASSLVGPGGEQFF; cdr3_nt: TGTGCCAGCAGCTTGGTAGGGCCAGGGGGTGAGCAGTTCTTC; v_call: TRBV5-6; d_call: TRBD1; clone_size: NA; j_call: TRBJ2-1
cdr3_aa: CASSYSGEKLFF; cdr3_nt: TGTGCCAGCAGTTACTCGGGGGAAAAACTGTTTTTT; v_call: TRBV6-5; d_call: NA; clone_size: NA; j_call: TRBJ1-4
cdr3_aa: CASSYEGDSLYGYTF; cdr3_nt: TGTGCCAGCAGTTATGAGGGGGACAGCCTCTATGGCTACACCTTC; v_call: TRBV6-6; d_call: TRBD1; clone_size: NA; j_call: TRBJ1-2
cdr3_aa: CASSMKWGLGGYTF; cdr3_nt: TGTGCCAGCAGTATGAAATGGGGGTTAGGGGGCTACACCTTC; v_call: TRBV28; d_call: NA; clone_size: NA; j_call: TRBJ1-2
cdr3_aa: CAWSLDLNTEAFF; cdr3_nt: TGTGCCTGGAGCCTGGACTTGAACACTGAAGCTTTCTTT; v_call: TRBV30; d_call: NA; clone_size: NA; j_call: TRBJ1-1
cdr3_aa: CASSLGYRDEQYF; cdr3_nt: TGTGCCAGTAGTTTAGGCTATCGGGACGAGCAGTACTTC; v_call: TRBV19; d_call: NA; clone_size: few; j_call: TRBJ2-7
cdr3_aa: CAWKDRVRNIQYF; cdr3_nt: TGTGCCTGGAAGGACAGGGTCAGGAACATTCAGTACTTC; v_call: TRBV30; d_call: TRBD1; clone_size: NA; j_call: TRBJ2-4
cdr3_aa: CASSLGFGRGFTEAFF; cdr3_nt: TGTGCCAGCAGCTTAGGCTTCGGCAGGGGTTTCACTGAAGCTTTCTTT; v_call: TRBV11-2; d_call: NA; clone_size: NA; j_call: TRBJ1-1
cdr3_aa: CASSEVYSASGLYEQYF; cdr3_nt: TGTGCCAGCAGTGAAGTTTACAGCGCTAGCGGCCTCTACGAGCAGTACTTC; v_call: TRBV6-1; d_call: TRBD2; clone_size: NA; j_call: TRBJ2-7
cdr3_aa: CASSGQGAGGELFF; cdr3_nt: TGTGCCAGCAGCGGACAGGGGGCGGGCGGGGAGCTGTTTTTT; v_call: TRBV7-2; d_call: TRBD1; clone_size: once; j_call: TRBJ2-2
cdr3_aa: CASSPREGLYEQYF; cdr3_nt: TGTGCCAGTAGTCCCCGCGAGGGACTCTACGAGCAGTACTTC; v_call: TRBV19; d_call: NA; clone_size: NA; j_call: TRBJ2-7
cdr3_aa: CASSHLDQETQYF; cdr3_nt: TGTGCCAGCAGCCATCTAGATCAAGAGACCCAGTACTTC; v_call: TRBV14; d_call: NA; clone_size: NA; j_call: TRBJ2-5
cdr3_aa: CASSLTGPRDEKLFF; cdr3_nt: TGTGCCAGCAGCTTGACAGGGCCCCGCGATGAAAAACTGTTTTTT; v_call: TRBV5-6; d_call: NA; clone_size: NA; j_call: TRBJ1-4
cdr3_aa: CSVDGLAGTDTQYF; cdr3_nt: TGCAGCGTAGATGGACTAGCGGGCACAGATACGCAGTATTTT; v_call: TRBV29-1; d_call: TRBD2; clone_size: NA; j_call: TRBJ2-3
cdr3_aa: CAISVSRGSYEQYF; cdr3_nt: TGTGCCATCAGTGTGAGCAGGGGCTCCTACGAGCAGTACTTC; v_call: TRBV10-3; d_call: NA; clone_size: NA; j_call: TRBJ2-7
cdr3_aa: CASSRPWTLLIYEQYF; cdr3_nt: TGTGCCAGCAGCCGACCTTGGACTCTTCTGATCTACGAGCAGTACTTC; v_call: TRBV11-2; d_call: NA; clone_size: NA; j_call: TRBJ2-7
cdr3_aa: CASSTWGIGELFF; cdr3_nt: TGTGCCAGCAGCACGTGGGGGATCGGGGAGCTGTTTTTT; v_call: TRBV28; d_call: NA; clone_size: NA; j_call: TRBJ2-2
cdr3_aa: CASRTGGGETQYF; cdr3_nt: TGTGCCAGCAGGACAGGGGGTGGCGAGACCCAGTACTTC; v_call: TRBV28; d_call: TRBD1; clone_size: once; j_call: TRBJ2-5
cdr3_aa: CASSPASGGSYNEQFF; cdr3_nt: TGTGCCAGCTCACCCGCGAGTGGGGGCTCCTACAATGAGCAGTTCTTC; v_call: TRBV18; d_call: NA; clone_size: once; j_call: TRBJ2-1
cdr3_aa: CASSLVALGGETQYF; cdr3_nt: TGTGCCAGCAGCTTAGTGGCCCTGGGAGGGGAGACCCAGTACTTC; v_call: TRBV11-2; d_call: TRBD2; clone_size: NA; j_call: TRBJ2-5
cdr3_aa: CSVVGMIEAFF; cdr3_nt: TGCAGCGTTGTTGGTATGATTGAAGCTTTCTTT; v_call: TRBV29-1; d_call: NA; clone_size: NA; j_call: TRBJ1-1
cdr3_aa: CASRPIENTEAFF; cdr3_nt: TGTGCCAGCAGGCCGATCGAGAACACTGAAGCTTTCTTT; v_call: TRBV6-5; d_call: NA; clone_size: NA; j_call: TRBJ1-1
cdr3_aa: CASSLAGGTSEQFF; cdr3_nt: TGTGCCAGTAGTCTAGCGGGAGGCACAAGTGAGCAGTTCTTC; v_call: TRBV19; d_call: TRBD2; clone_size: NA; j_call: TRBJ2-1
cdr3_aa: CASSLLRARWEQYF; cdr3_nt: TGTGCCAGCAGTTTATTGAGGGCCCGATGGGAGCAGTACTTC; v_call: TRBV28; d_call: NA; clone_size: few; j_call: TRBJ2-7
cdr3_aa: CASSEGQGRYEQYF; cdr3_nt: TGTGCCAGCAGCGAGGGACAGGGCCGCTACGAGCAGTACTTC; v_call: TRBV9; d_call: TRBD1; clone_size: NA; j_call: TRBJ2-7
cdr3_aa: CAWSVGGREQYF; cdr3_nt: TGTGCCTGGAGTGTAGGAGGGCGGGAGCAGTACTTC; v_call: TRBV30; d_call: NA; clone_size: NA; j_call: TRBJ2-7